This T cell receptor (beta chain) was retrieved from a study of blood T cell repertoires in COVID-19. Sequenced by immunoSEQ multiplex PCR; TCRdb stores in-frame clones only, minus some. The repertoire consists of approximately 440,000 clones, with about 90% occurring once and the leading ten covering under 0.7%. Per germline, CDR1 MNHEY and CDR2 SMNVEV (reference sequence). The CDR3 runs 16 residues. V shed 2 bases and J 2 bases; nucleotides not matched to a gene: 6. This TCR was recovered from a young man who had recovered from COVID-19. The rearrangement uses TRBV27 and TRBJ2-1; 7 bases fit TRBD2. Sequenced material: PBMCs or T cells enriched from blood (not recorded which). The CDR3 protein is CASSLTGGSTYNEQFF. The CDR3 DNA reads as TGTGCCAGCAGTTTAACCGGGGGGAGTACCTACAATGAGCAGTTCTTC.